This T cell receptor (beta chain) was recorded in a study of PD-L1 blockade in urothelial cancer. About the study: Males with bladder-origin urothelial cancer constituted about 85% of the roughly 30 patients. As for prior chemotherapy regimens, patients had received 0 to 3.

V lost 5 bases and J 8 bases, leaving 15 bases between the germline ends. Germline CDR1 reads MGHRA; CDR2 reads YSYEKL. CDR3 length equals 14 residues. Data came from immunoSEQ multiplex PCR; TCRdb stores just in-frame clones and leaves some out. The profile covers about 82,000 clones, with 90% appearing a single time and around 10% taken by the ten largest. The sequence was collected from a man between 60 and 75 years old with urothelial cancer. V is TRBV4-1 and J is TRBJ1-4; weak D call: TRBD1 (6 bases). The specimen was PBMCs, collected around atezolizumab (anti-PD-L1) treatment. DNA of the CDR3: TGCGCCAGCAGCACCCGTCCCGGGACAGAAAAACTGTTTTTT. It specifies CASSTRPGTEKLFF.